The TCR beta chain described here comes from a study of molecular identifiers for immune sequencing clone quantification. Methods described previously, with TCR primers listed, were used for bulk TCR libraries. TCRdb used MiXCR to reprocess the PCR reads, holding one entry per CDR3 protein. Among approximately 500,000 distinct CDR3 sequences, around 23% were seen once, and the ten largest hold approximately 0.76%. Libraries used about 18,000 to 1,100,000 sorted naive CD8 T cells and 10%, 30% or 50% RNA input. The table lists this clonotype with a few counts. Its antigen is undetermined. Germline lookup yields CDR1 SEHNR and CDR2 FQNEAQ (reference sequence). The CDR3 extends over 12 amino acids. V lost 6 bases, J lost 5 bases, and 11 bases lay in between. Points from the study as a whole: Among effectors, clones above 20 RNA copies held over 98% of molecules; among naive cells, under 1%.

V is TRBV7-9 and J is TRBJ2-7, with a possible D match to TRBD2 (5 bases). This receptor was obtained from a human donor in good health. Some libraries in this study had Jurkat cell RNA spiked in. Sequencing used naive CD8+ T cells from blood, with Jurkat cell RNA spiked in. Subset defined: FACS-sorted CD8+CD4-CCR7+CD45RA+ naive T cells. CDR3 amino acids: CASSNSGDEQYF. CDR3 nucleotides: TGTGCCAGCAGTAATTCCGGGGACGAGCAGTACTTC.